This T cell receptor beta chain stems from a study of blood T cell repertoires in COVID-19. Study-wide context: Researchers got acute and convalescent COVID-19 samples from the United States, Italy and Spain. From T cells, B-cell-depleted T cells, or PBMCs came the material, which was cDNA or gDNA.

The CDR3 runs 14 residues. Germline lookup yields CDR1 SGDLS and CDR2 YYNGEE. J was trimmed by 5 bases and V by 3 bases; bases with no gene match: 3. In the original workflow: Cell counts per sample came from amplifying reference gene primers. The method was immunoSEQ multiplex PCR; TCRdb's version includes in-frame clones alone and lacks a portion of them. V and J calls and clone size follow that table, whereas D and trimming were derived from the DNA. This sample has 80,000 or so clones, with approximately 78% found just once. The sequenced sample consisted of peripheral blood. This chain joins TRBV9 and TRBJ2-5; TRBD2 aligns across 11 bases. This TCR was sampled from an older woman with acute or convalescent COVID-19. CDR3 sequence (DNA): TGTGCCAGCAGCGCCCGGACTAGCGGGGAGACCCAGTACTTC. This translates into CASSARTSGETQYF.